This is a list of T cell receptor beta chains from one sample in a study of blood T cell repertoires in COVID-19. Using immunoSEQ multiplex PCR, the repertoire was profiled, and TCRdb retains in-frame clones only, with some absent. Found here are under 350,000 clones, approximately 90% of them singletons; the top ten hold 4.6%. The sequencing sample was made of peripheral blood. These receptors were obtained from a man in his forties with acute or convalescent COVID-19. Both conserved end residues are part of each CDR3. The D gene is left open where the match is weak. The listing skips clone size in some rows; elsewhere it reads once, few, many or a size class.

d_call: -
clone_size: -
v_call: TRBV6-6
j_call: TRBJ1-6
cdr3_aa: CASNPAQGNSPLHF
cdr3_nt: TGTGCCAGCAACCCCGCCCAGGGGAATTCACCCCTCCACTTT

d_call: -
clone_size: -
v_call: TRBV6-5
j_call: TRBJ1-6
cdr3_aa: CASIRGHLNNSPLHF
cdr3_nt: TGTGCCAGCATCCGCGGACATTTGAATAATTCACCCCTCCACTTT

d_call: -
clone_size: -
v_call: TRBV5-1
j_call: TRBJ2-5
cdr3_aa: CASSRGGADQETQYF
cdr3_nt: TGCGCCAGCAGCCGGGGCGGGGCTGATCAAGAGACCCAGTACTTC

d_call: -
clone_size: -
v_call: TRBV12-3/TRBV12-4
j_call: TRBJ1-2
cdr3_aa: CASIQAGFGGYTF
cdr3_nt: TGTGCCAGCATTCAGGCAGGGTTTGGTGGCTACACCTTC

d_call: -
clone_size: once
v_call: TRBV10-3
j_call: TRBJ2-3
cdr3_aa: CAIKETTDTDTQYF
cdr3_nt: TGTGCCATCAAGGAGACTACCGACACAGATACGCAGTATTTT

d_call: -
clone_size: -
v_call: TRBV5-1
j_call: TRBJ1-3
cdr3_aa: CASSAGTNSGNTIYF
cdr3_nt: TGCGCCAGCAGCGCCGGGACAAACTCTGGAAACACCATATATTTT

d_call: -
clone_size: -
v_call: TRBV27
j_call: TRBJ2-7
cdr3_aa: CASSRQAAYEQYF
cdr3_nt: TGTGCCAGCAGTAGACAGGCGGCGTATGAGCAGTACTTC

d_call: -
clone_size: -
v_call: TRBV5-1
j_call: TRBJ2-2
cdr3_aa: CASSLLGGGSQTGELFF
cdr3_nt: TGCGCCAGCAGCTTGCTTGGGGGAGGAAGCCAGACCGGGGAGCTGTTTTTT

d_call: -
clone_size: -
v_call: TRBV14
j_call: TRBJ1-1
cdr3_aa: CASSRLTGIVAFF
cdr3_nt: TGTGCCAGCAGCCGATTAACAGGGATCGTGGCTTTCTTT

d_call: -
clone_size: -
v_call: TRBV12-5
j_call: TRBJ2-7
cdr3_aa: CASGGQSYEQYF
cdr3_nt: TGTGCTAGTGGCGGACAAAGCTACGAGCAGTACTTC

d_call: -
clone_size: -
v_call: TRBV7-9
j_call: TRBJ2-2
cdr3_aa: CASSSDWFTGELFF
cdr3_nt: TGTGCCAGCAGCTCGGACTGGTTCACCGGGGAGCTGTTTTTT

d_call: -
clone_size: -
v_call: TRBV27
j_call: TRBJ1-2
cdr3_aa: CASRTGPVGYTF
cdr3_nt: TGTGCCAGCAGAACAGGGCCGGTTGGCTACACCTTC

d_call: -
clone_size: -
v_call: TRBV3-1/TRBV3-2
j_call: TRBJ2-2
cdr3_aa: CASSFRGGELFF
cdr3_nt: TGTGCCAGCAGCTTCAGAGGCGGGGAGCTGTTTTTT

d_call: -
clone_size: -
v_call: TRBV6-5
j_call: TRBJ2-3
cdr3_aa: CASTRHKADTQYF
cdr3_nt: TGTGCCAGCACTCGACATAAAGCAGATACGCAGTATTTT

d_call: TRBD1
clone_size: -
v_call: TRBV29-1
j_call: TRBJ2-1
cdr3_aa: CSVEPTGGTDNEQFF
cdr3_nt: TGCAGCGTCGAACCGACAGGGGGCACAGACAATGAGCAGTTCTTC

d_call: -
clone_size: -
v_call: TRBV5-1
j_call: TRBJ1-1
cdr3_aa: CASSLEQGAAFF
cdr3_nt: TGCGCCAGCAGCTTGGAACAGGGAGCAGCTTTCTTT

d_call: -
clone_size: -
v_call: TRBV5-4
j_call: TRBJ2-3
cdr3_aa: CASSLQGGRWEYF
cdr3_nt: TGTGCCAGCAGCTTACAGGGTGGGAGATGGGAGTATTTT

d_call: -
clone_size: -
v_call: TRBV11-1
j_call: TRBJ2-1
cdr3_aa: CASSHTGSPYNEQFF
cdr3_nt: TGTGCCAGCAGCCACACAGGGTCTCCCTACAATGAGCAGTTCTTC

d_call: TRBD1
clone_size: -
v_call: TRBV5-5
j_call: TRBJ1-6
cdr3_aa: CASSLRTGGSSYNSPLHF
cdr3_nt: TGTGCCAGCAGCCTCCGGACAGGGGGTAGCTCCTATAATTCACCCCTCCACTTT

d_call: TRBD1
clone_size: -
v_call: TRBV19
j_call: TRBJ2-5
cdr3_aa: CASSPGTGIQETQYF
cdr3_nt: TGTGCCAGTAGTCCCGGGACAGGGATCCAAGAGACCCAGTACTTC

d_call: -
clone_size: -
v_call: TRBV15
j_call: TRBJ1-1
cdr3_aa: CATSRGRGTEAFF
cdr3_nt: TGTGCCACCAGCAGAGGTCGGGGCACTGAAGCTTTCTTT

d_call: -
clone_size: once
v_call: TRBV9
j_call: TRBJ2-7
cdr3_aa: CASSGPLGTASYEQYF
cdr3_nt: TGTGCCAGCAGCGGCCCCCTTGGGACTGCATCCTACGAGCAGTACTTC

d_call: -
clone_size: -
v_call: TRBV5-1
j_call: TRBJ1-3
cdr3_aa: CASSLLAQSSVRAGNTIYF
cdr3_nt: TGCGCCAGCAGCTTGCTGGCGCAGTCGAGCGTCCGAGCTGGAAACACCATATATTTT

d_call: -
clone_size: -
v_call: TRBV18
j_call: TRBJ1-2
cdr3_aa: CASSPETLNYGYTF
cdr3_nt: TGTGCCAGCTCACCAGAGACACTCAACTATGGCTACACCTTC

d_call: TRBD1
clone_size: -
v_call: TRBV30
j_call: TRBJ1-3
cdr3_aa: CAWSYRGGIGNTIYF
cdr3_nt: TGTGCCTGGAGTTACAGGGGAGGTATCGGAAACACCATATATTTT

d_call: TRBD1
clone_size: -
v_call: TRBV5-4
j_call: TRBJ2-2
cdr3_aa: CASSLAGQGARGELFF
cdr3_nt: TGTGCCAGCAGCTTAGCGGGACAGGGGGCAAGGGGGGAGCTGTTTTTT

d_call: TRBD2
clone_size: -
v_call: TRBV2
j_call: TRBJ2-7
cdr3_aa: CASSYTWGLSYEQYF
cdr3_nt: TGTGCCAGCAGTTATACCTGGGGACTATCCTACGAGCAGTACTTC

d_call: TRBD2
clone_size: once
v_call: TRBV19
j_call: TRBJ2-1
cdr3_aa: CASSPEGERGGYNEQFF
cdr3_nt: TGTGCCAGTAGTCCCGAGGGAGAGCGGGGGGGCTACAATGAGCAGTTCTTC

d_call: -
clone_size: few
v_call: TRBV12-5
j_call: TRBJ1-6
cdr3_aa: CASGWGEANSPLHF
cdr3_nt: TGTGCTAGTGGCTGGGGGGAGGCCAATTCACCCCTCCACTTT

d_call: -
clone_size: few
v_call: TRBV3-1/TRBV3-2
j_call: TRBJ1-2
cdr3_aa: CASSLESGNYGYTF
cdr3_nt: TGTGCCAGCAGCCTAGAGAGCGGCAACTATGGCTACACCTTC

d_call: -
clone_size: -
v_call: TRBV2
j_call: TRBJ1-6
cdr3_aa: CASSGRLGSPLHF
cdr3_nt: TGTGCCAGCAGTGGGCGGCTGGGTTCACCCCTCCACTTT

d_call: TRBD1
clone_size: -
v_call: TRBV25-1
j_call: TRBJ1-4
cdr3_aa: CASSDGTGPEKLFF
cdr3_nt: TGTGCCAGCAGTGACGGGACAGGGCCTGAAAAACTGTTTTTT

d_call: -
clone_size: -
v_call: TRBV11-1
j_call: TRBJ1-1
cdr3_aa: CASSLPGGEAFF
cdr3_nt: TGTGCCAGCAGCCTCCCGGGCGGGGAAGCTTTCTTT

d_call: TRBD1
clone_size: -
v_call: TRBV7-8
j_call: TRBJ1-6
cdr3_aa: CASRQGGYNSPLHF
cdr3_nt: TGTGCCAGCAGGCAGGGGGGTTATAATTCACCCCTCCACTTT

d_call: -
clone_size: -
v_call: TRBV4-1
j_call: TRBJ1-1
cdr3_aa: CASSQEPGNTEAFF
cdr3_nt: TGCGCCAGCAGCCAAGAGCCGGGGAACACTGAAGCTTTCTTT

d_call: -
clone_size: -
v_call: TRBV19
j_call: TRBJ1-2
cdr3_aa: CASISHPSSYEGYTF
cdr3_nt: TGTGCCAGTATCTCCCACCCGAGCTCCTATGAAGGCTACACCTTC

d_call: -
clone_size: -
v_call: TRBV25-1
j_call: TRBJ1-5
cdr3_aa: CASSRTGNQPQHF
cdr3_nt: TGTGCCAGCAGCCGGACGGGGAATCAGCCCCAGCATTTT

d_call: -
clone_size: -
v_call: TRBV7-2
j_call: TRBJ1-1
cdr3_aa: CASSKWTANTEAFF
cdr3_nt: TGTGCCAGCAGCAAGTGGACAGCGAACACTGAAGCTTTCTTT

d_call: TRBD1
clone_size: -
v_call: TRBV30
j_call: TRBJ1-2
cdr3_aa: CAWIRTGGGYTF
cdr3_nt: TGTGCCTGGATTAGGACAGGAGGCGGCTACACCTTC

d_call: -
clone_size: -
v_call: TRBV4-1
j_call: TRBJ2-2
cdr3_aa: CASSQAPPRLPNTGELFF
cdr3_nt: TGCGCCAGCAGCCAAGCCCCTCCTAGACTCCCGAACACCGGGGAGCTGTTTTTT

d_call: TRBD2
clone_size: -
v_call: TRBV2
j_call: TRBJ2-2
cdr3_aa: CASSVGLAAGELFF
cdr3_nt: TGTGCCAGCAGTGTGGGACTAGCGGCCGGGGAGCTGTTTTTT

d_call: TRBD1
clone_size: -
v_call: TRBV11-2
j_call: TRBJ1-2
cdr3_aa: CASSPNRGPEQGYTF
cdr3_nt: TGTGCCAGCAGCCCGAACAGGGGGCCCGAGCAGGGCTACACCTTC

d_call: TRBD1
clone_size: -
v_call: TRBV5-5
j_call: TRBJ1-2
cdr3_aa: CASSSGTGRGYGYTF
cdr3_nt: TGTGCCAGCAGCTCCGGGACAGGGAGGGGGTATGGCTACACCTTC

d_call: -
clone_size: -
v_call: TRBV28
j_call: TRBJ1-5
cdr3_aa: CASSPRGQPQHF
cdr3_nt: TGTGCCAGCAGTCCGCGGGGTCAGCCCCAGCATTTT

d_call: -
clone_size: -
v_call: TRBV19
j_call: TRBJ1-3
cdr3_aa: CASSNRISGNTIYF
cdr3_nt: TGTGCCAGTAGTAACAGGATCTCTGGAAACACCATATATTTT

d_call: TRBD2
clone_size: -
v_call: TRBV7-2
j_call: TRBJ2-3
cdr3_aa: CASVPSGAGTDTQYF
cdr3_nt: TGTGCCAGCGTCCCTAGCGGGGCTGGCACAGATACGCAGTATTTT

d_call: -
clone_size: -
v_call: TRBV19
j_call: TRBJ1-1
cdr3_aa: CASSPQVANTEAFF
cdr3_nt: TGTGCCAGTAGTCCCCAGGTGGCGAACACTGAAGCTTTCTTT

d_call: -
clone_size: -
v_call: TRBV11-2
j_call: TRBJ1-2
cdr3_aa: CASSLGDWLNGYTF
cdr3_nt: TGTGCCAGCAGCTTAGGGGACTGGTTAAATGGCTACACCTTC

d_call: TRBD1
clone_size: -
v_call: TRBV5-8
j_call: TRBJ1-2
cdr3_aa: CASSLKGQGKAGYTF
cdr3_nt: TGTGCCAGCAGCTTGAAAGGACAGGGAAAAGCAGGCTACACCTTC

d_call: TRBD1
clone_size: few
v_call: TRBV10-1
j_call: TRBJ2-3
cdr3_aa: CASSPIWDREGDTQYF
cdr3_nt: TGCGCCAGCAGTCCCATTTGGGACAGGGAGGGAGATACGCAGTATTTT

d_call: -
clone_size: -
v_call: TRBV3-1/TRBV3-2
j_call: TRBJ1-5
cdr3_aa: CASSLWGGPQHF
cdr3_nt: TGTGCCAGCAGCCTTTGGGGGGGGCCCCAGCATTTT

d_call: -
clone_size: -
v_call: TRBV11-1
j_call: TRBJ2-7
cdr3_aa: CASSGGPSYEQYF
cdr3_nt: TGTGCCAGCAGCGGCGGGCCCTCCTACGAGCAGTACTTC

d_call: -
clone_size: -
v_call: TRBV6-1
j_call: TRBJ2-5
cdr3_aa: CASSEAGVQETQYF
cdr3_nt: TGTGCCAGCAGTGAAGCCGGGGTCCAAGAGACCCAGTACTTC

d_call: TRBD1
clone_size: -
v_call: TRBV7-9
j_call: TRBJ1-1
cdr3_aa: CASSLGQGVDTEAFF
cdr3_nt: TGTGCCAGCAGCCTCGGACAGGGGGTGGACACTGAAGCTTTCTTT

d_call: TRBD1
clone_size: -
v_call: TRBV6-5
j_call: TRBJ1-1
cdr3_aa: CASSSPTGRNTEAFF
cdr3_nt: TGTGCCAGCAGTTCCCCGACAGGGAGAAACACTGAAGCTTTCTTT